Below are 11 T cell receptor beta chains sequenced from a single sample in a study of Ad26.COV2.S vaccination and SARS-CoV-2 variants. Treatment noted: 15 to 20 received Ad26.COV2.S at low or high dose, single or two shots; roughly five received placebo; per-sample allocation not given. Material that was analyzed had been drawn on day 63 after the first vaccine or placebo injection. The protocol was immunoSEQ multiplex PCR, while the TCRdb copy is restricted to in-frame clones and leaves out a portion. The sample has about 680,000 clones; 89% are singletons. The sequences come from peripheral blood, collected in a trial of Ad26.COV2.S vaccine versus placebo. The origin of the receptors is a person aged 18-65 years who received the Ad26.COV2.S COVID-19 vaccine or a placebo.

V and J are TRBV9 and TRBJ2-3; D is unclear. Trimming removed 0 bases at V and 4 bases at J, with 15 bases between. The CDR3 runs to 16 residues. Germline CDR1 is SGDLS and CDR2 is YYNGEE. The CDR3 bases are TGTGCCAGCAGCGTAGCGGCTCTTTCGTCGGCAGATACGCAGTATTTT. Translated: CASSVAALSSADTQYF.

The rearrangement links TRBV7-9 to TRBJ2-1; possible D gene TRBD2, 5 bases. The ends were cut back, 3 bases at V and 10 bases at J, with 10 bases in the middle. The germline V gene encodes CDR1 SEHNR and CDR2 FQNEAQ (reference sequence). The length of the CDR3 is 12 residues. The CDR3 here is CASSFGLGEQFF. The CDR3 DNA follows: TGTGCCAGCAGCTTTGGACTTGGAGAGCAGTTCTTC.

The chain couples TRBV27 to TRBJ1-5; no firm D call. In germline, CDR1 is MNHEY, CDR2 SMNVEV (reference sequence). The CDR3 extends over 14 amino acids. V was pared by 3 bases and J by 1 base, with 7 bases between. DNA for the CDR3: TGTGCCAGCAGTTTCGACGGCAGCAATCAGCCCCAGCATTTT. Its translation: CASSFDGSNQPQHF.

The chain links TRBV2 to TRBJ2-2; D unresolved. In germline, CDR1 is SNHLY, CDR2 FYNNEI. Trimming removed 7 bases at V and 0 bases at J, with 9 bases between. There are 14 residues in the CDR3. The CDR3 sequence: CASIMTPNTGELFF. DNA for the CDR3: TGTGCCAGCATCATGACACCGAACACCGGGGAGCTGTTTTTT.

V usage is TRBV30 and J usage is TRBJ1-2; D is uncertain. V lost 0 bases and J 9 bases, leaving 8 bases between the germline ends. CDR1 and CDR2 (germline): GTSNPN, SVGIG (reference sequence). The CDR3 is 11 amino acids. The DNA of the CDR3 is TGTGCCTGGAGTGTAGCAGGTCGCTACACCTTC. Its protein product is CAWSVAGRYTF.

The chain carries TRBV7-9 and TRBJ1-1; D gene unclear. V was pared by 3 bases and J by 11 bases, with 13 bases between. The CDR3 length is 12 residues. Looked up from germline, CDR1 is SEHNR and CDR2 is FQNEAQ (reference sequence). CDR3 region: CASSFTGVEAFF. DNA of the CDR3: TGTGCCAGCAGCTTCACCGGGGTTGAGGCTTTCTTT.

This clone showed up just once. The chain recombines TRBV6-5 with TRBJ2-7; D is undetermined. There are 14 residues in the CDR3. Germline V gene lookup returns CDR1 MNHEY and CDR2 SVGAGI. V gave up 9 bases and J gave up 0 bases, with 15 bases separating them. The CDR3 loop reads CASGLGRPSYEQYF. CDR3 DNA sequence: TGTGCCAGTGGGCTCGGACGGCCCTCCTACGAGCAGTACTTC.

The chain has TRBV6-1 and TRBJ1-5, with D possibly TRBD1 on 6 matching bases. The CDR3 loop spans 17 amino acids. V lost 1 base, J lost 0 bases, and 13 bases lay in between. The V gene's germline CDR1 is MNHNS and CDR2 SASEGT. The DNA for the CDR3 is TGTGCCAGCAGTGAAGAGGGGTCAGGGGATAGCAATCAGCCCCAGCATTTT. This gives the protein CASSEEGSGDSNQPQHF.

The chain joins TRBV11-2 to TRBJ1-1, with 8 bases matching TRBD1. CDR1 is SGHAT and CDR2 is FQNNGV in the germline V gene. Germline trimming cut 4 bases from V and 5 bases from J; bases unmatched to any gene: 3. This CDR3 comprises 13 residues. CDR3 nucleotide sequence: TGTGCCAGCAGCTCGGACAGGGTAACTGAAGCTTTCTTT. Translating gives CASSSDRVTEAFF.

The chain joins TRBV2 to TRBJ1-2; 9 bases agree with TRBD1. The CDR3 has 16 residues. Trimming cost V 5 bases and J 5 bases; bases outside gene matches: 12. From germline, CDR1 is SNHLY and CDR2 FYNNEI. The CDR3 sequence: CASSIAGTGIFYGYTF. CDR3 DNA sequence: TGTGCCAGCAGTATTGCCGGGACAGGGATCTTTTATGGCTACACCTTC. Filled out from reference TRBV2 and TRBJ1-2, the complete variable domain reads EPEVTQTPSHQVTQMGQEVILRCVPISNHLYFYWYRQILGQKVEFLVSFYNNEISEKSEIFDDQFSVERPDGSNFTLKIRSTKLEDSAMYFCASSIAGTGIFYGYTFGSGTRLTVV.

The chain combines TRBV14 with TRBJ1-2, with D unclear. Germline assignment: CDR1 SGHDN and CDR2 FVKESK. The V end lost 1 base, the J end lost 4 bases, and 7 bases lay between the germline ends. The CDR3 is 13 amino acids. CDR3 nucleotides: TGTGCCAGCAGCCAAGGACACCCCTATGGCTACACCTTC. It is translated as CASSQGHPYGYTF.